Each of the 19 T cell receptor beta chains below was sequenced from the same sample in a study of T cell responses to AZD1222 COVID-19 vaccine. Sequenced by immunoSEQ multiplex PCR; TCRdb stores in-frame clones only, minus some. The data contain about 130,000 clones, roughly 84% of them seen just once; the ten biggest clones take up roughly an eighth. Sample: peripheral blood, taken on day 0 of AZD1222 vaccination. The receptors shown here come from an adult in good health.

This chain joins TRBV30 and TRBJ2-1; 10 bases fit TRBD2. With 5 bases clipped from V and 0 bases from J, the junction kept 13 bases outside the gene matches. This CDR3 is 18 amino acids long. The germline CDR1 and CDR2 sequences are GTSNPN and SVGIG (reference sequence). The CDR3 coding sequence is TGTGCCTGGGCCGGGACTAGCGTTCGGGGGGGCTCCTACAATGAGCAGTTCTTC. Translated, it gives CAWAGTSVRGGSYNEQFF.

This chain uses TRBV6-6 with TRBJ2-3, with TRBD2 matching over 11 bases. This CDR3 contains 15 residues. Losses at the gene ends were 4 bases for V and 4 bases for J; bases not matched to a gene: 4. Germline V CDR1 and CDR2: MNHNY, SVGAGI (reference sequence). CDR3 sequence: CASSSRTSGPDTQYF. CDR3 sequence (DNA): TGTGCCAGCAGTTCGCGGACTAGCGGGCCAGATACGCAGTATTTT.

This clone appeared a few times. The chain uses TRBV28 and TRBJ2-7; 14 positions agree with TRBD2. The V gene's germline CDR1 is MDHEN and CDR2 SYDVKM. The CDR3 covers 19 residues. V lost 5 bases and J lost 3; bases outside the gene matches: 15. CDR3 in DNA: TGTGCCAGCAGTCAGACGGGACTAGCGGGAGATCCGATGGGCTACGAGCAGTACTTC. Its translation is CASSQTGLAGDPMGYEQYF.

CDR3 protein: CASSKESGGPAGELFF. As DNA, the CDR3 is TGTGCCAGCAGCAAAGAGTCGGGAGGGCCGGCCGGGGAGCTGTTTTTT. The V and J genes are TRBV21-1 and TRBJ2-2; TRBD2, the D gene given by the table, was not confirmed from the DNA. TRBV21-1 is an annotated pseudogene. The CDR3 length is 16 residues.

The gene calls are TRBV7-9 and TRBJ1-2; 8 nucleotides align to TRBD1. From germline, CDR1 is SEHNR and CDR2 FQNEAQ (reference sequence). The CDR3 totals 14 residues. The junction had 6 bases not matched to a gene; V was cut back by 5 bases and J by 4 bases. As DNA, the CDR3 is TGTGCCAGCAGCACTACAGGGGGAAGCTATGGCTACACCTTC. This gives the protein CASSTTGGSYGYTF.

This clone was recorded only once. V gene TRBV25-1 combines with J gene TRBJ1-2; weak D call: TRBD1 (5 bases). This CDR3 is 15 amino acids long. Per the germline V gene, CDR1 is MGHDK and CDR2 is SYGVNS. Trimming cost V 3 bases and J 3 bases, with 14 bases left between them. The CDR3 nucleotides are TGTGCCAGCAGTGACGTCAGGGATAACGACTATGGCTACACCTTC. It codes for CASSDVRDNDYGYTF.

The chain recombines TRBV27 with TRBJ2-7; D is perhaps TRBD2 (5 bases). Germline assignment: CDR1 MNHEY and CDR2 SMNVEV (reference sequence). The length of the CDR3 is 13 residues. V lost 5 bases and J lost 6, with 14 bases in between. CDR3 coding DNA: TGTGCCAGCAGTCTCCATTCCGGGGTCGAGCAGTACTTC. This codes for CASSLHSGVEQYF.

The V call is TRBV10-2, the J call TRBJ1-1; possible D gene TRBD1, 5 bases. The CDR3 consists of 13 residues. Trimming removed 7 bases at V and 4 bases at J, with 13 bases between. Looked up from germline, CDR1 is WSHSY and CDR2 is SAAADI. In nucleotides, the CDR3 is TGCGCCAGCACGGGCCCTGGGGGCACTGAAGCTTTCTTT. This sequence encodes CASTGPGGTEAFF.

The chain uses TRBV11-2 and TRBJ2-7, with TRBD1 as a possible D gene (6 bases). V gave up 0 bases and J gave up 5 bases, with 14 bases separating them. Per germline, CDR1 SGHAT and CDR2 FQNNGV. The CDR3 is 15 residues long. The CDR3 protein is CASSLDLQGFDEQYF. The CDR3 nucleotides are TGTGCCAGCAGCTTAGATCTACAGGGCTTCGACGAGCAGTACTTC.

The chain links TRBV6-2 or TRBV6-3 to TRBJ1-1; 8 bases map to TRBD1. Trimming took 6 bases from V and 4 from J; bases not matched to a gene: 10. Germline CDR1 is MNHEY and CDR2 is SVGEGT. This CDR3 has 15 residues. The CDR3 DNA is TGTGCCAGCAGCCCCGACAGGGGCTTTAGCACTGAAGCTTTCTTT. This encodes CASSPDRGFSTEAFF.

The CDR3 is CATSRDQFQPQHF. The CDR3 region has the DNA TGTGCCACCAGCAGAGATCAGTTTCAGCCCCAGCATTTT. V usage is TRBV15 and J usage is TRBJ1-5, with D uncertain. Between the trimmed V and J ends, which lost 0 bases and 6 bases, there was a span of 6 bases. The CDR3 has 13 amino acids. From germline, CDR1 is LNHNV and CDR2 YYDKDF (reference sequence).

The V gene is TRBV5-4, the J gene TRBJ1-2; 8 bases line up with TRBD1. Germline trimming cut 4 bases from V and 10 bases from J; bases unmatched to any gene: 15. This CDR3 spans 15 amino acids. Germline V gene sequence: CDR1 SGHNT, CDR2 YYREEE (reference sequence). The CDR3 protein is CASSLMTGAEHPYTF. In DNA, the CDR3 is TGTGCCAGCAGCCTGATGACAGGGGCCGAGCATCCCTACACCTTC. Combining the CDR3 with reference TRBV5-4 and TRBJ1-2 gives the whole variable domain ETGVTQSPTHLIKTRGQQVTLRCSSQSGHNTVSWYQQALGQGPQFIFQYYREEENGRGNFPPRFSGLQFPNYSSELNVNALELDDSALYLCASSLMTGAEHPYTFGSGTRLTVV.

This sequence joins TRBV4-3 and TRBJ2-1; tentative D call: TRBD2 (7 bases). The CDR3 has 16 amino acids. The V gene's germline CDR1 is LGHNA and CDR2 YSLEER. The germline V and J ends were trimmed by 3 bases and 3 bases, with 15 bases remaining between them. The CDR3 sequence: CASSQLRGGHYNEQFF. In DNA, the CDR3 is TGCGCCAGCAGCCAGCTGAGGGGGGGTCACTACAATGAGCAGTTCTTC.

The CDR3 loop reads CASSQGNRGLGAFF. CDR3 DNA sequence: TGCGCCAGCAGCCAAGGTAACAGGGGATTGGGAGCTTTCTTT. J is TRBJ1-1 and V is TRBV4-1; 7 bases fit TRBD1. This CDR3 region has 14 residues. V was pared by 1 base and J by 10 bases, with 9 bases of the junction left unmatched. CDR1 is MGHRA, CDR2 YSYEKL, per germline.

This chain links TRBV19 with TRBJ2-3, with 7 bases identical to TRBD2. The CDR3 is made up of 13 amino acids. Trimming took 7 bases from V and 4 from J; bases not matched to a gene: 5. CDR1 LNHDA and CDR2 SQIVND come from the germline V gene (reference sequence). Here the CDR3 reads CASTLGGSDTQYF. The CDR3 DNA is TGTGCCAGTACCCTCGGGGGGTCAGATACGCAGTATTTT.

In its sample, this clone was seen once. This chain connects TRBV9 to TRBJ2-7, with 7 bases fitting TRBD2. Germline-derived CDR1 and CDR2 are SGDLS and YYNGEE. The CDR3 sequence is 15 residues long. Trimming cost V 3 bases and J 5 bases; bases outside gene matches: 11. In nucleotides, the CDR3 is TGTGCCAGCAGCGCCTGGGGGGGACCAAAGAACGAGCAGTACTTC. This gives the protein CASSAWGGPKNEQYF.

The J gene is TRBJ2-2, the V gene TRBV27; D ambiguous. The V end was cut by 2 bases, the J end by 4 bases, with 8 bases between. Germline V gene sequence: CDR1 MNHEY, CDR2 SMNVEV (reference sequence). The CDR3 is 14 amino acids. The CDR3 region has the DNA TGTGCCAGCAGTTTAAGGTGGGGCACCGGGGAGCTGTTTTTT. Protein product: CASSLRWGTGELFF.

A single count supports this clone. The chain joins TRBV11-3 to TRBJ2-3; no firm D call. In germline, CDR1 is SGHNT, CDR2 YENEEA. CDR3 length equals 12 residues. Trimming shortened V by 1 base and J by 5 bases, and 4 bases separated the two germline ends. CDR3: CASSLGGDTQYF. The CDR3 bases are TGTGCCAGCAGCTTAGGAGGAGATACGCAGTATTTT.

The chain combines TRBV18 with TRBJ1-6; D is undetermined. V shed 1 base and J shed 6 bases, with 10 bases lying between them. Germline CDR1 and CDR2: KGHSH and LQKENI. The CDR3 loop spans 15 amino acids. The CDR3 loop reads CASSPREAGNSPLHF. The DNA of the CDR3 is TGTGCCAGCTCACCACGGGAAGCGGGTAATTCACCCCTCCACTTT. Drawing the rest from reference TRBV18 and TRBJ1-6, the complete variable domain is NAGVMQNPRHLVRRRGQEARLRCSPMKGHSHVYWYRQLPEEGLKFMVYLQKENIIDESGMPKERFSAEFPKEGPSILRIQQVVRGDSAAYFCASSPREAGNSPLHFGNGTRLTVT.